This TCR beta chain was captured by sequencing in a study of blood T cell repertoires in COVID-19. Looking at the study overall: The United States, Italy and Spain supplied acute and convalescent COVID-19 samples.

The protocol was immunoSEQ multiplex PCR, while the TCRdb copy is restricted to in-frame clones and leaves out a portion. Of about 190,000 clones in the sample, just under 80% are singletons; the top ten hold 2.5% to 3%. Trimming cost V 2 bases and J 7 bases, with 13 bases left between them. The germline V gene encodes CDR1 KGHDR and CDR2 SFDVKD. The CDR3 covers 14 residues. The source of this sequence is a woman older than 75 with active or convalescent COVID-19. Sequences were obtained from peripheral blood. The chain is built from TRBV24-1 and TRBJ1-2, with D possibly being TRBD1 (6 bases). CDR3 bases: TGTGCCACCAGTGATTCAACAGGGTCTGGTGGCTACACCTTC. This codes for CATSDSTGSGGYTF.